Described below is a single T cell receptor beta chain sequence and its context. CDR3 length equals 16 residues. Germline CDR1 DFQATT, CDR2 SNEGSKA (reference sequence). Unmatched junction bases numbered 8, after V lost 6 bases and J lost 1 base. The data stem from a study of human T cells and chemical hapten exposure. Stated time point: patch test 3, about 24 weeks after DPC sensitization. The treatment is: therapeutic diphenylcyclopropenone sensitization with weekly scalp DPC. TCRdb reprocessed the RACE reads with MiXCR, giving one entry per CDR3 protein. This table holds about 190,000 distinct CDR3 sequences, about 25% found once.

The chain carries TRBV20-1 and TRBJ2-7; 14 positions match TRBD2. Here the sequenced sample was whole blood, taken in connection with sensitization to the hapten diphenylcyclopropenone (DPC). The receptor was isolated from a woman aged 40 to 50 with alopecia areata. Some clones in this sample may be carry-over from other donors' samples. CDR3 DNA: TGCAGTGCGCGCGGGACTAGCGGGAGTCGTTCCTACGAGCAGTACTTC. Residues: CSARGTSGSRSYEQYF.